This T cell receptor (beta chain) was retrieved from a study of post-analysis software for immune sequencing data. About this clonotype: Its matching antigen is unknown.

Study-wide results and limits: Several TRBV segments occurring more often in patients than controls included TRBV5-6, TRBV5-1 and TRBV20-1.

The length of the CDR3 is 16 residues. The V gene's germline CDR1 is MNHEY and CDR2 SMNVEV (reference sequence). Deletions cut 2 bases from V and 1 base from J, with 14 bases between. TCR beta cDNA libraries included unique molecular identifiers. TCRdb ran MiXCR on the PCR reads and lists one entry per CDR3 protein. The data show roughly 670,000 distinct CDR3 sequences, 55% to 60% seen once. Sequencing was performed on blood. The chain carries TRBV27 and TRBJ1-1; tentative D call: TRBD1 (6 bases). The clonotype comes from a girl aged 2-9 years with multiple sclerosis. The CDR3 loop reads CASSLGGPGRNTEAFF. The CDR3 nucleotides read TGTGCCAGCAGTTTAGGGGGGCCAGGGAGGAACACTGAAGCTTTCTTT.